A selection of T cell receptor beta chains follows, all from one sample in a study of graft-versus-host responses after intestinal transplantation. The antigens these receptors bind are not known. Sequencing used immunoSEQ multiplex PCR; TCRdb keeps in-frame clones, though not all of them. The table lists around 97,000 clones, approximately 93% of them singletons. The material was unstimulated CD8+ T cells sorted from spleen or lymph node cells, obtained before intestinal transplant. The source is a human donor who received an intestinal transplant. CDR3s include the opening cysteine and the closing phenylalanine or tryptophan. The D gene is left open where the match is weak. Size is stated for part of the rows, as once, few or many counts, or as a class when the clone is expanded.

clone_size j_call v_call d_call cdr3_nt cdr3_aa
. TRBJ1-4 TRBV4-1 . TGCGCCAGCAGCCAAGGCACGACAGTTACTAATGAAAAACTGTTTTTT CASSQGTTVTNEKLFF
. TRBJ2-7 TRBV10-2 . TGCGCCAGCAGAGGGGACCCCTCTTTCTACGAGCAGTACTTC CASRGDPSFYEQYF
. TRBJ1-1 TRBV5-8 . TGTGCCAGCAGCTTGGCCTGGTCAGAGGGAATCTCGAACACTGAAGCTTTCTTT CASSLAWSEGISNTEAFF
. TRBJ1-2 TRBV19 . TGTGCCAGTAAAGGACGGAGCTATGGCTACACCTTC CASKGRSYGYTF
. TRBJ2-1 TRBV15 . TGTGCCACCAAATTAGGGACTGGCTCCTACAATGAGCAGTTCTTC CATKLGTGSYNEQFF
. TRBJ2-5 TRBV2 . TGTGCCAGCAGTGAAGCCGTGGGACATTGGGAAGAGACCCAGTACTTC CASSEAVGHWEETQYF
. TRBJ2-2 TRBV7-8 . TGTGCCAGCAGCTTTCGAAGGGAAGGGTTCACCGGGGAGCTGTTTTTT CASSFRREGFTGELFF
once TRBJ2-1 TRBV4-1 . TGCGCCAGCAGCCAAAACGGGTTTCACTACAATGAGCAGTTCTTC CASSQNGFHYNEQFF
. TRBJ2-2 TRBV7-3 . TGTGCCAGCAGCTTAGCCGGGGGGCCGAACACCGGGGAGCTGTTTTTT CASSLAGGPNTGELFF
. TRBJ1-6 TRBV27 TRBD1 TGTGCCAGCAGCCTACAGGGGGCTTACTCACCCCTCCACTTT CASSLQGAYSPLHF
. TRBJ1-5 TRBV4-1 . TGCGCCAGCAGCGCCACAGTTACCCAGCCCCAGCATTTT CASSATVTQPQHF
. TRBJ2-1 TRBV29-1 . TGCAGCGTTGATCTGGTCCTGGGATCCTACAATGAGCAGTTCTTC CSVDLVLGSYNEQFF
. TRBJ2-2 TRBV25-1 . TGTGCCAGCACAAACACCGGGGAGCTGTTTTTT CASTNTGELFF
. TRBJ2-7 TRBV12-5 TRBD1 TGTGCTAGTGGTTTTGAGCTCCCGGGACAGTCCTACGAGCAGTACTTC CASGFELPGQSYEQYF
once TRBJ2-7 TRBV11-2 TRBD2 TGTGCCAGCAGCTTAGATCGCCTAGCGGGGCTCTACGAGCAGTACTTC CASSLDRLAGLYEQYF
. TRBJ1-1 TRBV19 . TGTGCCAGTGCCGGGCACACTGAAGCTTTCTTT CASAGHTEAFF
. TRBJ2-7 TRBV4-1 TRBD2 TGCGCCAGCAGCCAGGGACTAGGTATAGACGAGCAGTACTTC CASSQGLGIDEQYF
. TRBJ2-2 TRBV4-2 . TGTGCCAGCAGCCCCTGGGTACAAGGGAACACCGGGGAGCTGTTTTTT CASSPWVQGNTGELFF
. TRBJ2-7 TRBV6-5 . TGTGCCAGCAGACCCCGGGACTCCGGCTACGAGCAGTACTTC CASRPRDSGYEQYF
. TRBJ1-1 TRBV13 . TGTGCCAGCAGCTCGTACTCGACAGGAGTCCCCTTTGAAGCTTTCTTT CASSSYSTGVPFEAFF
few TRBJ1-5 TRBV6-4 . TGTGCCAGCAGTGACCGACAAAATCAGCCCCAGCATTTT CASSDRQNQPQHF
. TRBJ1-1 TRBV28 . TGTGCCAGCAGGGATGGAAGCACTGAAGCTTTCTTT CASRDGSTEAFF
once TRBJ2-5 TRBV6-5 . TGTGCCAGCAGTTCGGGATCAGGGGAGACCCAGTACTTC CASSSGSGETQYF
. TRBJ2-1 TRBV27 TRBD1 TGTGCCAGCAGTCTTTGGACAGGGGCGGGCAATGAGCAGTTCTTC CASSLWTGAGNEQFF
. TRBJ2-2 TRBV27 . TGTGCCAGCAGTCCTCTATGGGGGTCCGGGGAGCTGTTTTTT CASSPLWGSGELFF
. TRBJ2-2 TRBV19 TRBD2 TGTGCCAGTAGTATACTGACTAGCGGGGGGACCGGGGAGCTGTTTTTT CASSILTSGGTGELFF
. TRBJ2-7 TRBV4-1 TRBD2 TGCGCCAGCAGCCAAGATACGACGGGGGGGCTGATAGAGCAGTACTTC CASSQDTTGGLIEQYF
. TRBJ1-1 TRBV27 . TGTGCCAGCAGTTCTGGGTACGGGAACACTGAAGCTTTCTTT CASSSGYGNTEAFF
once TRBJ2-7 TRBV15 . TGTGCCACCAGCAGAGCAGCGCGGGGGCTACCCGTGGAGCAGTACTTC CATSRAARGLPVEQYF
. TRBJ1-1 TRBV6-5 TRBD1 TGTGCCAGCAGTCGCAAGGACAGGGAGGCTGAAGCTTTCTTT CASSRKDREAEAFF
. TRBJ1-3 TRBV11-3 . TGTGCCAGCAAAAGTTGTTGGGATTCTGGAAACACCATATATTTT CASKSCWDSGNTIYF
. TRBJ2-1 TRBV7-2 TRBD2 TGTGCCAGCAGCTTAGGACTAGCGGGGGTTGGGTTCTTC CASSLGLAGVGFF
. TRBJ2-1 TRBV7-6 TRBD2 TGTGCCAGCAGCCCCCGGGGAGGGGAGGGCATTGCAAATGAGCAGTTCTTC CASSPRGGEGIANEQFF
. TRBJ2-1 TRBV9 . TGTGCCAGCAGCGTATACTCGGACTCCTACAATGAGCAGTTCTTC CASSVYSDSYNEQFF
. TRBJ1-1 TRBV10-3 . TGTGCCACCTGGGACGAGGGGTCGAACACTGAAGCTTTCTTT CATWDEGSNTEAFF
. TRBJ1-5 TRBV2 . TGTGCCAGCAGTATCTTTTCCCCTCCTAGCAATCAGCCCCAGCATTTT CASSIFSPPSNQPQHF
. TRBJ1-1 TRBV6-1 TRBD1 TGTGCCAGCAGTGAAGGGCGACAGGGGACCGAAGCTTTCTTT CASSEGRQGTEAFF
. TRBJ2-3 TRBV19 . TGTGCCAGTAGTATCTCCTCCTCAGATACGCAGTATTTT CASSISSSDTQYF
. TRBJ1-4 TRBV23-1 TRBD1 TGCGCCAGCAGACCCGGGACAGCAACTAATGAAAAACTGTTTTTT CASRPGTATNEKLFF
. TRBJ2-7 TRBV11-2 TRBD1 TGTGCCAGCACCTTCGACAGGGGCTCCTTCGACGAGCAGTACTTC CASTFDRGSFDEQYF
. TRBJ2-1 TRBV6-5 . TGTGCCAGCAGTTACTCGCAATACAATGAGCAGTTCTTC CASSYSQYNEQFF
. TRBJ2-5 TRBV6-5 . TGTGCCTGCAAAGAGGGAGAGACCCAGTACTTC CACKEGETQYF
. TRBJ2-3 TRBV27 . TGTGGCAGTGGGAGGGGGCTTACAGATACGCAGTATTTT CGSGRGLTDTQYF
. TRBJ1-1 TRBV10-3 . TGTGCCATCAGTGAGCCTAGCCAGGGACCGATCGAAGCTTTCTTT CAISEPSQGPIEAFF
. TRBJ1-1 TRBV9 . TGTGCCAGCAGCGAGGCAGGTATGAACACTGAAGCTTTCTTT CASSEAGMNTEAFF
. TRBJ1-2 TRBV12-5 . TGTGCTAGTGGTGGCGAGCTCCCGGGGATCTATGGCTACACCTTC CASGGELPGIYGYTF
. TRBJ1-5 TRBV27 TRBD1 TGTGCCAGCCGTCCACAGGGGGGTCAGCCCCAGCATTTT CASRPQGGQPQHF
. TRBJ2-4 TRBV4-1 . TGCGCCAGCAGCCAGACTCCCCGAAAAAACATTCAGTACTTC CASSQTPRKNIQYF
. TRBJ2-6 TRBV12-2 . TGTGCAAGTCGCTTAATCCCTCGGGGTGGGTTTGGGGCCAACGTCCTGACTTTC CASRLIPRGGFGANVLTF
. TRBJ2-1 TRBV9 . TGTGCCAGCAGCGTATCTTGGGGGGCCCACAATGAGCAGTTCTTC CASSVSWGAHNEQFF
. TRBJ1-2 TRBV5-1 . TGCGCCAGCAGCTCCCGTACCTTTGACAACTATGGCTACACCTTC CASSSRTFDNYGYTF